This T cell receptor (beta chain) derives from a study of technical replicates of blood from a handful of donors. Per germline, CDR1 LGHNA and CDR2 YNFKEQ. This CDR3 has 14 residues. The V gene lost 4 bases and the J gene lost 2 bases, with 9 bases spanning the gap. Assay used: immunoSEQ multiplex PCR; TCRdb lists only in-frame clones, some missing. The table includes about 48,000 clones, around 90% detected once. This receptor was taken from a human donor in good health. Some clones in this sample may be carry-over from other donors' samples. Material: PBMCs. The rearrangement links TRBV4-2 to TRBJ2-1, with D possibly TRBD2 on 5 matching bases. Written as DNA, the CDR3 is TGTGCCAGCAGCCCGGGGTGGACCTACAATGAGCAGTTCTTC. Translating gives CASSPGWTYNEQFF.